Below, 19 T cell receptor beta chains from the same sample are listed, as sequenced in a study of T cells in Graves' hyperthyroidism and ophthalmopathy. RNA transcripts gave rise to amplified TCR beta CDR3 regions. During a first-round RT-PCR of the TCR CDR3, the HTBI primer set was used. TCRdb redid the calling of the multiplex PCR reads with MiXCR, one entry per CDR3 protein. The table records fewer than 450,000 distinct CDR3 sequences, 17% of them present only once. Sequencing input: blood. The receptors here all came from a woman younger than 45 with Graves' hyperthyroidism that later progressed to Graves' ophthalmopathy.

This clonotype was detected many times. The chain couples TRBV28 to TRBJ1-3, with no clear D. There are 14 residues in the CDR3. The V end was cut by 2 bases, the J end by 2 bases, with 7 bases between. Per germline, CDR1 MDHEN and CDR2 SYDVKM. CDR3 region: CASSLGGPGNTIYF. DNA for the CDR3: TGTGCCAGCAGTTTAGGTGGCCCTGGAAACACCATATATTTT.

This clonotype was seen many times. The chain recombines TRBV20-1 with TRBJ2-7; 7 bases match TRBD1. Germline V gene lookup returns CDR1 DFQATT and CDR2 SNEGSKA (reference sequence). The CDR3 is 13 amino acids. V lost 0 bases and J lost 3; bases outside the gene matches: 2. CDR3 nucleotide sequence: TGCAGTGCTAGAGATGACAGGGTCTACGAGCAGTACTTC. Translation: CSARDDRVYEQYF.

The chain couples TRBV9 to TRBJ2-1; D is unclear. The V gene's germline CDR1 is SGDLS and CDR2 YYNGEE. Trimming shortened V by 0 bases and J by 3 bases, and 7 bases separated the two germline ends. CDR3 length equals 14 residues. The CDR3: CASSVGAFYNEQFF. CDR3 bases: TGTGCCAGCAGCGTAGGAGCCTTCTACAATGAGCAGTTCTTC. The entire variable domain, with the rest obtained from reference TRBV9 and TRBJ2-1, is as follows: DSGVTQTPKHLITATGQRVTLRCSPRSGDLSVYWYQQSLDQGLQFLIQYYNGEERAKGNILERFSAQQFPDLHSELNLSSLELGDSALYFCASSVGAFYNEQFFGPGTRLTVL.

This clonotype has a count of ten or more. The V gene is TRBV20-1, the J gene TRBJ2-7, with 9 bases aligning to TRBD1. Per germline, CDR1 DFQATT and CDR2 SNEGSKA (reference sequence). J lost 0 bases, V lost 0 bases, and 6 bases had no gene match. The CDR3 covers 16 residues. The CDR3, as DNA: TGCAGTGCTAGAGACCATGGACAGGGGCTCTCCTACGAGCAGTACTTC. Residues: CSARDHGQGLSYEQYF.

V usage is TRBV10-3 and J usage is TRBJ1-4; possibly TRBD1 for D (6 bases). Trimming pared 6 bases from V and 7 bases from J, leaving 21 bases between. This CDR3 contains 16 residues. Germline V gene data show CDR1 as ENHRY and CDR2 as SYGVKD. DNA for the CDR3: TGTGCCATCAGAGCCCAGTTGGGGGGCGCCTCTGAAAAACTGTTTTTT. Amino acid sequence: CAIRAQLGGASEKLFF.

This clonotype has ten or more counts. The chain's CDR3 is CASSLTGGQFF. CDR3 nucleotides: TGTGCCAGCAGCTTGACCGGAGGGCAGTTCTTC. The chain combines TRBV11-2 with TRBJ2-1, with D possibly TRBD2 on 5 matching bases. Germline V CDR1 and CDR2: SGHAT, FQNNGV. The germline V and J ends were trimmed by 3 bases and 12 bases, with 9 bases remaining between them. The CDR3 covers 11 residues.

Details on this clonotype: Since a much larger clone is just one base distant, this may be a read error. J is TRBJ2-7 and V is TRBV28, with 9 bases identical to TRBD2. The CDR3 runs to 15 residues. From germline, CDR1 is MDHEN and CDR2 SYDVKM. CDR3 DNA: TGTACCAGCAGTATAGAAGCGGGAGGTTTCTACGAGCAGTACTTC. Translation gives CTSSIEAGGFYEQYF.

V is TRBV5-1 and J is TRBJ2-5; possibly TRBD2 for D (6 bases). Germline V gene data show CDR1 as SGHRS and CDR2 as YFSETQ. This CDR3 comprises 14 residues. Trimming left V 3 bases short and J 2 bases short, with 11 bases between. The CDR3 nucleotides are TGCGCCAGCAGCTGGACCGGGAGTCAAGAGACCCAGTACTTC. This encodes CASSWTGSQETQYF.

The chain carries TRBV15 and TRBJ1-4, with 8 bases identical to TRBD1. The CDR3 consists of 14 residues. V lost 0 bases to trimming and J lost 8 bases; unmatched junction nucleotides: 2. Germline assignment: CDR1 LNHNV and CDR2 YYDKDF (reference sequence). The CDR3 coding sequence is TGTGCCACCAGCAGAGACAGGGGGCGCGAAAAACTGTTTTTT. Its translation is CATSRDRGREKLFF. The full variable domain, its missing parts supplied by reference TRBV15 and TRBJ1-4, is DAMVIQNPRYQVTQFGKPVTLSCSQTLNHNVMYWYQQKSSQAPKLLFHYYDKDFNNEADTPDNFQSRRPNTSFCFLDIRSPGLGDTAMYLCATSRDRGREKLFFGSGTQLSVL.

The chain joins TRBV20-1 to TRBJ2-5, with TRBD2 identical over 10 bases. Germline loops: CDR1 DFQATT, CDR2 SNEGSKA (reference sequence). V gave up 1 base and J gave up 3 bases; unmatched junction bases: 5. CDR3 size: 15 residues. In nucleotides, the CDR3 is TGCAGTGCTAGAGGGCCTAGCGGGGGCGAAGAGACCCAGTACTTC. It translates to CSARGPSGGEETQYF.

This clonotype was counted many times. This chain joins TRBV11-2 and TRBJ2-1; 8 bases are shared with TRBD2. With 0 bases clipped from V and 3 bases from J, the junction kept 10 bases outside the gene matches. Germline-derived CDR1 and CDR2 are SGHAT and FQNNGV. CDR3 length: 18 residues. The CDR3 reads CASSLDPAGAGDYNEQFF. The DNA of the CDR3 is TGTGCCAGCAGCTTAGACCCGGCAGGAGCGGGGGACTACAATGAGCAGTTCTTC.

This clonotype was recorded a few times. V is TRBV15 and J is TRBJ2-5; the match to TRBD2 covers 8 bases. The CDR3 has 16 amino acids. The trim removed 5 bases at V and 5 bases at J, leaving 13 bases unmatched. CDR1 is LNHNV, CDR2 YYDKDF, per germline (reference sequence). In DNA, the CDR3 is TGTGCCACCAGCCTTCAGTCGGGGGGGGGCTGGGAGACCCAGTACTTC. This translates into CATSLQSGGGWETQYF. Filled out from reference TRBV15 and TRBJ2-5, the complete variable domain reads DAMVIQNPRYQVTQFGKPVTLSCSQTLNHNVMYWYQQKSSQAPKLLFHYYDKDFNNEADTPDNFQSRRPNTSFCFLDIRSPGLGDTAMYLCATSLQSGGGWETQYFGPGTRLLVL.

This clonotype was recorded at least ten times. This chain connects TRBV10-1 to TRBJ2-1; 11 bases are a match to TRBD2. Germline trimming cut 5 bases from V and 5 bases from J; bases unmatched to any gene: 5. Per germline, CDR1 WNHNN and CDR2 SYGVQD (reference sequence). The CDR3 extends over 15 amino acids. The CDR3 is CASSRLAGTDNEQFF. For the CDR3, the DNA is TGCGCCAGCAGTAGACTAGCGGGGACCGACAATGAGCAGTTCTTC.

This clonotype was counted at least ten times. V gene TRBV20-1 combines with J gene TRBJ2-5, with D possibly matching TRBD2 (6 bases). The CDR3 consists of 12 residues. CDR1 and CDR2 from the germline V gene are DFQATT and SNEGSKA (reference sequence). CDR3 sequence: CCGSQEGETQYF. The DNA for the CDR3 is TGCTGCGGGTCACAGGAGGGTGAGACCCAGTACTTC.

The chain couples TRBV7-8 to TRBJ2-3, with D unclear. CDR1 SGHVS and CDR2 FQNEAQ come from the germline V gene. V shed 5 bases and J shed 5 bases, with 14 bases lying between them. The CDR3 has 14 residues. The CDR3 region is CASSVQNSEDTQYF. CDR3 nucleotide sequence: TGTGCCAGCAGCGTCCAAAATTCCGAAGATACGCAGTATTTT. The full variable domain, rest sourced from reference TRBV7-8 and TRBJ2-3, is GAGVSQSPRYKVAKRGQDVALRCDPISGHVSLFWYQQALGQGPEFLTYFQNEAQLDKSGLPSDRFFAERPEGSVSTLKIQRTQQEDSAVYLCASSVQNSEDTQYFGPGTRLTVL.

The V call is TRBV5-6, the J call TRBJ2-2; 8 bases agree with TRBD1. CDR1 and CDR2 from the germline V gene are SGHDT and YYEEEE. V lost 4 bases to trimming and J lost 2 bases; unmatched junction nucleotides: 13. The CDR3 extends over 18 amino acids. CDR3 sequence reads: CASSVRVWGQVNTGELFF. Here the CDR3 DNA reads TGTGCCAGCAGCGTGAGGGTTTGGGGACAGGTAAACACCGGGGAGCTGTTTTTT.

In this sample, this clonotype turned up many times. This chain connects TRBV29-1 to TRBJ1-5, with a weak D call TRBD1 (5 bases). Germline V CDR1 and CDR2: SQVTM, ANQGSEA. Trimming removed 6 bases from V and 0 bases from J, with 9 bases in between. The CDR3 is 13 residues long. The CDR3 nucleotides read TGCAGCGTCCAGGGAACTAGCAATCAGCCCCAGCATTTT. Translated, it gives CSVQGTSNQPQHF.

The chain recombines TRBV12-3 or TRBV12-4 with TRBJ2-1, with D uncertain. The ends were cut back, 3 bases at V and 7 bases at J, with 22 bases in the middle. The CDR3 length is 17 residues. DNA of the CDR3: TGTGCCAGCAGTTTTCAACTGCCAGACGGTAGGCGAAATGAGCAGTTCTTC. Its translation: CASSFQLPDGRRNEQFF.

This clonotype was detected a few times. The rearrangement links TRBV6-1 to TRBJ1-1; perhaps TRBD1 as D (6 bases). The CDR3 is 15 amino acids. Germline CDR1 and CDR2: MNHNS and SASEGT. V was shortened by 3 bases and J by 4 bases, with 15 bases between the two germline ends. The DNA of the CDR3 is TGTGCCAGCAGTGAGGGCAGGGGATGGAGCACTGAAGCTTTCTTT. Translated, it gives CASSEGRGWSTEAFF.